This T cell receptor (beta chain) emerged from a study of blood T cell repertoires in COVID-19. For the study at large: The samples span acute and convalescent COVID-19 from the United States, Italy and Spain.

Recruitment covered over 20 US areas and drew participants whose ages spanned roughly 18 to 100 years. Participants had their cohort set by participant-reported clinical history. Per germline, CDR1 KGHSH and CDR2 LQKENI. The CDR3 sequence is 13 residues long. The V and J ends lost 3 bases and 2 bases respectively, with 7 bases between them. Authors' processing steps: Amplification with reference gene primers provided the estimates of nucleated cell counts. The table came from immunoSEQ multiplex PCR; TCRdb's copy has only in-frame clones and leaves some out. The V and J calls and clone size come from that table; D and trimming were worked out from the DNA. This sample has about 220,000 clones, with 65% to 85% found just once.

The V gene is TRBV18, the J gene TRBJ2-5, with a possible D match to TRBD2 (6 bases). The TCR comes from a woman aged 40 to 55 who had recovered from COVID-19. The sequencing sample was made of PBMCs or T cells enriched from blood (not recorded which). The CDR3 DNA reads as TGTGCCAGCTCACCCGGGACTCAAGAGACCCAGTACTTC. Protein sequence: CASSPGTQETQYF. Together with reference TRBV18 and TRBJ2-5, the CDR3 gives the full variable domain: NAGVMQNPRHLVRRRGQEARLRCSPMKGHSHVYWYRQLPEEGLKFMVYLQKENIIDESGMPKERFSAEFPKEGPSILRIQQVVRGDSAAYFCASSPGTQETQYFGPGTRLLVL.